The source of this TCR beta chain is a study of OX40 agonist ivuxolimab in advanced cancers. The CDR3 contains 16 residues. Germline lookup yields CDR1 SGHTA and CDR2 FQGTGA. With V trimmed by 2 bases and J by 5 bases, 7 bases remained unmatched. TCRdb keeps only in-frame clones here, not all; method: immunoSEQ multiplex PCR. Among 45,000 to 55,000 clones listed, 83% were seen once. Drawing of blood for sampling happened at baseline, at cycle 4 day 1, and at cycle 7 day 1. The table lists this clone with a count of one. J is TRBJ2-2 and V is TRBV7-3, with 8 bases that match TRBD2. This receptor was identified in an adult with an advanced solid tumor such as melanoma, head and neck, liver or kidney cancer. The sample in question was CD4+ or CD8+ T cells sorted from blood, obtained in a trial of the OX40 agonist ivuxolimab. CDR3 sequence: CASSLGSGVTTGELFF. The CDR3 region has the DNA TGTGCCAGCAGCTTAGGTAGCGGGGTTACTACCGGGGAGCTGTTTTTT.